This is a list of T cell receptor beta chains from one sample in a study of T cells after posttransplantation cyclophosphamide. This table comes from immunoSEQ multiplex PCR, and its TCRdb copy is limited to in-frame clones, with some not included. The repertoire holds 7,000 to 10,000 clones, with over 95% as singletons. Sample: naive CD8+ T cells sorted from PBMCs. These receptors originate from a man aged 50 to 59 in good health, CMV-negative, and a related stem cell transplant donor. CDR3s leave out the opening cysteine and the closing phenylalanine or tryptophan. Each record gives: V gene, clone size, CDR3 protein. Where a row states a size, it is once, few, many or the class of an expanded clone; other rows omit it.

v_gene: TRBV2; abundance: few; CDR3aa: ASSRVGLPTDTLGNTIY
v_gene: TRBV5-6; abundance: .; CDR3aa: ASSLVQGANTIY
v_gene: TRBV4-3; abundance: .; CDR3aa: ASSHGRRNEQF
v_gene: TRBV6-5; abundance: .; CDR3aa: ASRKQGDQPQH
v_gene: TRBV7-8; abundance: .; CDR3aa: ASSLGLGTVFNQPQH
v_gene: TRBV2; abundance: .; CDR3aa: ASSVRTSGTYEQY
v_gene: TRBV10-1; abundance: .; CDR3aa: ASGNRGHLKQTQY
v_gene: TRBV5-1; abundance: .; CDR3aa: ASRVTLAFYEQY
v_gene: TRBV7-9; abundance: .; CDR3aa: ASSPLGNTEAF
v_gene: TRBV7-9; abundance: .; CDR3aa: ASSLSSRSFQETQY
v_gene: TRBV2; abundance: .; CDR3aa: ASGGGSGTEAF
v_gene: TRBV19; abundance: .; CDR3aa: ASSIGAGRYEQY
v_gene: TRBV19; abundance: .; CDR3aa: ASSSTLNVRGRGVYNEQF
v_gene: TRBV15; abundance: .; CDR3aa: ATSNPQGAYTGELF
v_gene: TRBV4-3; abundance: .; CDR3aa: ASSQDQLAGDEQY
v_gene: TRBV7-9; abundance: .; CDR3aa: ASSPPGQGNYNEQF
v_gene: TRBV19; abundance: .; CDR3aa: ASRGGSEAF
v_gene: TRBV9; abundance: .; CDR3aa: ASSVGGGSSYNEQF
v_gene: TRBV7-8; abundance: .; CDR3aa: ASSLGGRGPYEQY
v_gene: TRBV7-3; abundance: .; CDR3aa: ASSKLAGYLNEQF
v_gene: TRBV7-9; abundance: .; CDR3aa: ASSSGLAGNSYNEQF
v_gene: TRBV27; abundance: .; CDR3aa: ASSGTRLYEQY
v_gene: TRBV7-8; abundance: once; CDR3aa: ASKWGGRTNTEAF
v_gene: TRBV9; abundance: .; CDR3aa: ASSVVWSSYNEQF
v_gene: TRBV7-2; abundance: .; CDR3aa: ASSLISSGVNTGELF
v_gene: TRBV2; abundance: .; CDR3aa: ACRDSPLGEQF
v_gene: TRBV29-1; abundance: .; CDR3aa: SVEERDRGGDEQF
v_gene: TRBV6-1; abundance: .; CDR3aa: ASSPGFRGYEQY
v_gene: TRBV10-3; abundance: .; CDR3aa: AISDSSGRSGEQY
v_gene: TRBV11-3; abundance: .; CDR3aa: ASSLDPRGGVNEQF
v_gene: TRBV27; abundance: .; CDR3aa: ASSLDRAWALGTEAF
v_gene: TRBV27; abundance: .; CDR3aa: ASSSGQGIVNEQF
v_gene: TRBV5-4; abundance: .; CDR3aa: ASSFGGGGYT
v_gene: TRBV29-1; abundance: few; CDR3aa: SVVGTSLLQQY
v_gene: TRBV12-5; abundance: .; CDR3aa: ASGLVLPERTYEQY
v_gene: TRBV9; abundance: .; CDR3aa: ASSASLSAGGGAF
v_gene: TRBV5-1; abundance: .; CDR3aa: ASSLAGTTPYNEQF
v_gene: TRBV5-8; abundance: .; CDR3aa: ASSLGRQGARETQY
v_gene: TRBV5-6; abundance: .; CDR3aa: ASSLAGNPDTQY